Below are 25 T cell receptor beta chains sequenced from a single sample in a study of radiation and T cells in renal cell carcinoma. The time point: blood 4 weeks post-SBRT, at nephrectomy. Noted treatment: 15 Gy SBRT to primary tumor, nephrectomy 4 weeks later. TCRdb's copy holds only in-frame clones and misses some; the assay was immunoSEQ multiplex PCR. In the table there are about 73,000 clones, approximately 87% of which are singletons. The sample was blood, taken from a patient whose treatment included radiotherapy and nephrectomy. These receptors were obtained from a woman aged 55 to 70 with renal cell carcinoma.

For the CDR3, the DNA is TGTGCCAGCAGACCAGCGGGAAATTGGTACGAGCAGTACTTC. As protein: CASRPAGNWYEQYF. This rearrangement joins TRBV2 to TRBJ2-7, with TRBD2 identical over 7 bases. The V segment lost 6 bases and the J segment 4 bases; nucleotides outside the gene matches: 9. The CDR3 length is 14 residues. The V gene's germline CDR1 is SNHLY and CDR2 FYNNEI.

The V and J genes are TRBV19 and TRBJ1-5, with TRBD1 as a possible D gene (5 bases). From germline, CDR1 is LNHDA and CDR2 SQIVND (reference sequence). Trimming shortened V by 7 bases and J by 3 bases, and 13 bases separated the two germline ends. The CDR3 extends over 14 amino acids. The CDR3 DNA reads TGTGCCAGTACCACGGGACTGAACAATCAGCCCCAGCATTTT. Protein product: CASTTGLNNQPQHF.

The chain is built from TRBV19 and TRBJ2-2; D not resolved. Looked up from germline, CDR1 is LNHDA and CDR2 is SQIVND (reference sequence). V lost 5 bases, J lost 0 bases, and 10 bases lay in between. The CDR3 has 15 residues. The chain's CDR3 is CASSRMAANTGELFF. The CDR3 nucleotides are TGTGCCAGTAGTCGGATGGCAGCGAACACCGGGGAGCTGTTTTTT.

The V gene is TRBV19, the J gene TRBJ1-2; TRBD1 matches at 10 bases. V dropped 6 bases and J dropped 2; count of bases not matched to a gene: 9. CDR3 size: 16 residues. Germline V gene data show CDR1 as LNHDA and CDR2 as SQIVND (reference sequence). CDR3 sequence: CASSLRTGGLNYGYTF. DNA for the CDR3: TGTGCCAGTAGCTTAAGGACAGGGGGACTCAACTATGGCTACACCTTC.

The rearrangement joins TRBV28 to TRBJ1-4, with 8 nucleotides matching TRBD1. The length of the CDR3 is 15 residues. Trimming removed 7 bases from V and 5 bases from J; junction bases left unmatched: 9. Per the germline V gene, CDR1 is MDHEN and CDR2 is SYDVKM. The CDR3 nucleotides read TGTGCCAGCAAAATGACAGGGGCTGGAAATGAAAAACTGTTTTTT. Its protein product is CASKMTGAGNEKLFF.

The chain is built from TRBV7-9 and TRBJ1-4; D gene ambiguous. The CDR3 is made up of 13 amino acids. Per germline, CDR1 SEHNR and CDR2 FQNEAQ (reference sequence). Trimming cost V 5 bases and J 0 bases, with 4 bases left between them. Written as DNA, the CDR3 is TGTGCCAGCAGCCTTGCAACTAATGAAAAACTGTTTTTT. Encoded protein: CASSLATNEKLFF.

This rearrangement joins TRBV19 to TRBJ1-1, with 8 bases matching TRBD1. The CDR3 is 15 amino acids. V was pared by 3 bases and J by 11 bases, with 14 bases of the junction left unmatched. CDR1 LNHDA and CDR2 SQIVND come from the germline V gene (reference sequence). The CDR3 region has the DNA TGTGCCAGTAGTATCGAAGGGACAGGCGCTAGATGGGCTTTCTTT. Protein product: CASSIEGTGARWAFF.

The CDR3 bases are TGTGCCAGCAGCCGGACACTTGGTAATGAAAAACTGTTTTTT. It translates to CASSRTLGNEKLFF. V gene TRBV7-2 combines with J gene TRBJ1-4, with D possibly matching TRBD1 (5 bases). The germline V gene encodes CDR1 SGHTA and CDR2 FQGNSA. This CDR3 has 14 residues. Deletions cut 5 bases from V and 4 bases from J, with 11 bases between.

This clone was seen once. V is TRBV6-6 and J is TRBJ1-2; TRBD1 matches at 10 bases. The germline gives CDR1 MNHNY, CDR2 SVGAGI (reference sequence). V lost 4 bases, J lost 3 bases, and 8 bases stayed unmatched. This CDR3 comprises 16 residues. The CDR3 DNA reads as TGTGCCAGCAGTTTGATCCGGGACAGGGGTGACTATGGCTACACCTTC. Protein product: CASSLIRDRGDYGYTF.

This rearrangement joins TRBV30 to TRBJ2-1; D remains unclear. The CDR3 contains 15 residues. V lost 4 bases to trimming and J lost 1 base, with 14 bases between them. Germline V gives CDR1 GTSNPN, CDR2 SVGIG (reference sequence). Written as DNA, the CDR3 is TGTGCCTGGAAAAAATGGGGTGGGTCCTACAATGAGCAGTTCTTC. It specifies CAWKKWGGSYNEQFF. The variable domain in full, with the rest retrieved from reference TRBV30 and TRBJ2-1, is SQTIHQWPATLVQPVGSPLSLECTVEGTSNPNLYWYRQAAGRGLQLLFYSVGIGQISSEVPQNLSASRPQDRQFILSSKKLLLSDSGFYLCAWKKWGGSYNEQFFGPGTRLTVL.

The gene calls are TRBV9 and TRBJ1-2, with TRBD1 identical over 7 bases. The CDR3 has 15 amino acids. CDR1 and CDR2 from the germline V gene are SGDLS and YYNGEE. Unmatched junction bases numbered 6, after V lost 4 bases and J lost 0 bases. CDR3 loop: CASSSGQSSNYGYTF. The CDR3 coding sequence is TGTGCCAGCAGCTCGGGACAGTCATCTAACTATGGCTACACCTTC.

CDR3 nucleotides: TGTGCCAGCAGCTTAGACTTATCAACAAATGAGCAGTTCTTC. This translates into CASSLDLSTNEQFF. This sequence joins TRBV11-2 and TRBJ2-1; D gene uncertain. From germline, CDR1 is SGHAT and CDR2 FQNNGV. Trimming removed 0 bases at V and 7 bases at J, with 10 bases between. The CDR3 spans 14 residues.

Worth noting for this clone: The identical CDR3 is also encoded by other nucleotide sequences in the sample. The CDR3 nucleotides read TGCAGCGTAGTCGGACAGGGAGGAGAGACCCAGTACTTC. Translating it yields CSVVGQGGETQYF. The chain has TRBV29-1 and TRBJ2-5; 8 bases align to TRBD1. CDR1 SQVTM and CDR2 ANQGSEA come from the germline V gene. V shed 6 bases and J 4 bases; nucleotides not matched to a gene: 7. The CDR3 has 13 amino acids. The full variable domain, its missing parts supplied by reference TRBV29-1 and TRBJ2-5, is SAVISQKPSRDICQRGTSLTIQCQVDSQVTMMFWYRQQPGQSLTLIATANQGSEATYESGFVIDKFPISRPNLTFSTLTVSNMSPEDSSIYLCSVVGQGGETQYFGPGTRLLVL.

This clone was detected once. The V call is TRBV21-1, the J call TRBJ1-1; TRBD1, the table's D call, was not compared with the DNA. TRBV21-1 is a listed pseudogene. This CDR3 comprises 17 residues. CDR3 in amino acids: CASSPSGTGAVNTEAFF. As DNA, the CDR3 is TGTGCCAGCAGCCCCTCCGGGACAGGGGCGGTCAACACTGAAGCTTTCTTT.

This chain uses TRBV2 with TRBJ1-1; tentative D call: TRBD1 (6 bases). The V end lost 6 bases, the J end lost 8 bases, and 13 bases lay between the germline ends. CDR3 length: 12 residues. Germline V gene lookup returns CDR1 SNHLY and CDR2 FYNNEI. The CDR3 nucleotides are TGTGCCAGCAGCACCGACAGGCACGAAGCTTTCTTT. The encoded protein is CASSTDRHEAFF.

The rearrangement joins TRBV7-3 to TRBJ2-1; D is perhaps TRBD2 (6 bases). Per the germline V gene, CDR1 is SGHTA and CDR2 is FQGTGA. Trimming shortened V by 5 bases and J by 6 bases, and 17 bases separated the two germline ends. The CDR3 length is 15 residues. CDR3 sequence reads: CASSPMGGTLNEQFF. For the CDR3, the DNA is TGTGCCAGCAGCCCGATGGGCGGGACCCTCAATGAGCAGTTCTTC.

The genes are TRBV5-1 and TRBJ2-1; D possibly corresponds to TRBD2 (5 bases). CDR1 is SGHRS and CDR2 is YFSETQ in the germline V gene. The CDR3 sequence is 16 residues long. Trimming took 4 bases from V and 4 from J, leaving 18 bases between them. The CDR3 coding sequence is TGCGCCAGCAGCATGAGGACTTCCCTAGTGTACAATGAGCAGTTCTTC. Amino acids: CASSMRTSLVYNEQFF.

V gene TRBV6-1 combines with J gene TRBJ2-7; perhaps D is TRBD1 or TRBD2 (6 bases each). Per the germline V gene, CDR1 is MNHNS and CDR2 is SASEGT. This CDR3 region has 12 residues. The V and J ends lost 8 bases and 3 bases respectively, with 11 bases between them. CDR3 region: CASGGTNYEQYF. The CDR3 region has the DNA TGTGCCAGCGGAGGGACAAACTACGAGCAGTACTTC.

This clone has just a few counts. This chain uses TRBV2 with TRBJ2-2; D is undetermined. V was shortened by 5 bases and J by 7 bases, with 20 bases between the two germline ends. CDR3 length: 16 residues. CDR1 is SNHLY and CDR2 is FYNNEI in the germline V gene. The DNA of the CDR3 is TGTGCCAGCAGTCGAACACCCCCGGGTATCGGCGGGGAGCTGTTTTTT. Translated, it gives CASSRTPPGIGGELFF.

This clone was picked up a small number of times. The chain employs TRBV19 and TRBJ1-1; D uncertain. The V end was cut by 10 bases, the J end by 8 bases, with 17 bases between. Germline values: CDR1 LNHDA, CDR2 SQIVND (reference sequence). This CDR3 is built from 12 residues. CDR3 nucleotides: TGTGCCACTAAAAGTGGGGTTCGCGAAGCTTTCTTT. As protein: CATKSGVREAFF.

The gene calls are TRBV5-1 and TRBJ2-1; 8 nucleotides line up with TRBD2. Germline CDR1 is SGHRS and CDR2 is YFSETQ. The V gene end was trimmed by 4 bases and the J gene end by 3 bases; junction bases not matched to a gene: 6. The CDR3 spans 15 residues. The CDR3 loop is CASSPGGSGYNEQFF. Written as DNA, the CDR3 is TGCGCCAGCAGCCCGGGGGGGTCTGGCTACAATGAGCAGTTCTTC.

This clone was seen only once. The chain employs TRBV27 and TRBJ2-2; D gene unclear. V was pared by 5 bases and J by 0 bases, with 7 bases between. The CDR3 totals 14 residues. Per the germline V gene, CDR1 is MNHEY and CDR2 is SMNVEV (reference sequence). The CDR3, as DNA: TGTGCCAGCAGTCCTATTTCGAACACCGGGGAGCTGTTTTTT. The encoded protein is CASSPISNTGELFF.

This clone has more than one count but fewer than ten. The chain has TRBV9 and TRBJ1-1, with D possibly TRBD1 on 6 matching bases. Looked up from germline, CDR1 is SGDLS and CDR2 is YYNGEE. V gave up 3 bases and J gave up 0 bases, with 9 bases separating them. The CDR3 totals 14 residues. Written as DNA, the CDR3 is TGTGCCAGCAGCGCCGGACAGTTGAACACTGAAGCTTTCTTT. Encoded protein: CASSAGQLNTEAFF.

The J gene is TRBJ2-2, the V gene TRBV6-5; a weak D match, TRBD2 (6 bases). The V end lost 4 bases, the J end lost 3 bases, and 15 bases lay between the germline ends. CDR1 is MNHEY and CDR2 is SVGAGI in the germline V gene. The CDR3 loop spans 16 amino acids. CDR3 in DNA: TGTGCCAGCAGTTCTCTCGCGGGGAGTGACACCGGGGAGCTGTTTTTT. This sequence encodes CASSSLAGSDTGELFF.

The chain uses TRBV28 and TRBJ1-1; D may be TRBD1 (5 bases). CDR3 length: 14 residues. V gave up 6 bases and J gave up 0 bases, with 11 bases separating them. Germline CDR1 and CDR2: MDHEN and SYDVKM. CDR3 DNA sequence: TGTGCCAGCAGCTCCGGGACCTTGAACACTGAAGCTTTCTTT. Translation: CASSSGTLNTEAFF.